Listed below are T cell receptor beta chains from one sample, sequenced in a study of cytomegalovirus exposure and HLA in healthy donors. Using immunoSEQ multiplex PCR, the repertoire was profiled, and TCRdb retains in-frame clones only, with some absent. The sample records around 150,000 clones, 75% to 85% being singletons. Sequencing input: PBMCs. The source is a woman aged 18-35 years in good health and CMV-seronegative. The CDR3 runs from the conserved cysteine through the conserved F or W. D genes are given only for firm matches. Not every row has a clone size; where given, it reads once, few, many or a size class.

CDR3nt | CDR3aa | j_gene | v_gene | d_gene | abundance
TGCGCCAGCAGCTTGCAGACTAGCGGGATCAATGAGCAGTTCTTC | CASSLQTSGINEQFF | TRBJ2-1 | TRBV5-1 | TRBD2 | -
TGCGCCAGCAGCCAAGACGTCCTAGCGGGGGCAGATACGCAGTATTTT | CASSQDVLAGADTQYF | TRBJ2-3 | TRBV4-1 | TRBD2 | few
TGTGCCAGCAGTCCCAACTTTCAGGGGAACACTGAAGCTTTCTTT | CASSPNFQGNTEAFF | TRBJ1-1 | TRBV28 | - | -
TGCGCCAGCAGTGAGACAGGCAACACAGATGCGCAGTATTTT | CASSETGNTDAQYF | TRBJ2-3 | TRBV10-2 | - | -
TGTGCCAGTAGTACGAGGACAGGGGTGAGCACAGATACGCAGTATTTT | CASSTRTGVSTDTQYF | TRBJ2-3 | TRBV19 | TRBD1 | -
TGCGCCAGCAGCCAAGACCCGGACTCAGACACAGATACGCAGTATTTT | CASSQDPDSDTDTQYF | TRBJ2-3 | TRBV4-1 | - | -
TGTGCCAGCAGTCTACAAGGACAGGGCCAGCCCCAGCATTTT | CASSLQGQGQPQHF | TRBJ1-5 | TRBV2 | TRBD1 | -
TGTGCCAGCGGATCGGGACAGGCTAGCACAGATACGCAGTATTTT | CASGSGQASTDTQYF | TRBJ2-3 | TRBV6-4 | TRBD1 | -
TGTGCCAGCTCCCAACGGGATACTGAAGCTTTCTTT | CASSQRDTEAFF | TRBJ1-1 | TRBV28 | - | -
TGTGCCAGCAGCTTAGGACCCCCGGGACTACCGTACGAGCAGTACTTC | CASSLGPPGLPYEQYF | TRBJ2-7 | TRBV7-6 | TRBD2 | -
TGTGCCAGCAGCCCCGGGGGGATGGTAAACTATGGCTACACCTTC | CASSPGGMVNYGYTF | TRBJ1-2 | TRBV28 | - | once
TGTGCCAGCAGGGGCCTGGTAAACACTGAAGCTTTCTTT | CASRGLVNTEAFF | TRBJ1-1 | TRBV7-9 | - | -
TGTGCCACCAGCAGAGATTTCCCATCTGAAGCTTTCTTT | CATSRDFPSEAFF | TRBJ1-1 | TRBV15 | - | -
TGTGCCAGCAGCTTAGAACAGCAAACCGGGGAGCTGTTTTTT | CASSLEQQTGELFF | TRBJ2-2 | TRBV7-8 | - | -